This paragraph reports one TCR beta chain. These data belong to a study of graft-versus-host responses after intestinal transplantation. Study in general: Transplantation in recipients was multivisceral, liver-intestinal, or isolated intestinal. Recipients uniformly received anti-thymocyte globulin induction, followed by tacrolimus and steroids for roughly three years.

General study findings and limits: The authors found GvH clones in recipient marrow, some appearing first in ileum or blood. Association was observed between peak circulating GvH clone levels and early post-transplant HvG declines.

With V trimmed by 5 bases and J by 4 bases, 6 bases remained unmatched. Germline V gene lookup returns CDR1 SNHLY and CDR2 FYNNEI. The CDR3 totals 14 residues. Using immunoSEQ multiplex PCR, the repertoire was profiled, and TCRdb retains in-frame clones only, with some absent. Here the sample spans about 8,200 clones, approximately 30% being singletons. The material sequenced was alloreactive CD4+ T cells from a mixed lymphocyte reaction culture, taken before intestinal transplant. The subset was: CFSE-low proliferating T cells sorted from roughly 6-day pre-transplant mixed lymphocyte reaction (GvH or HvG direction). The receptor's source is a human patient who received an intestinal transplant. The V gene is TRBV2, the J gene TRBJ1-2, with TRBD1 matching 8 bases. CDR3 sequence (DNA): TGTGCCAGCAGTCCCCGGACAGGGCCCTATGGCTACACCTTC. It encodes CASSPRTGPYGYTF. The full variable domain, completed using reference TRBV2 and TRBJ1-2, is EPEVTQTPSHQVTQMGQEVILRCVPISNHLYFYWYRQILGQKVEFLVSFYNNEISEKSEIFDDQFSVERPDGSNFTLKIRSTKLEDSAMYFCASSPRTGPYGYTFGSGTRLTVV.